The T cell receptor beta chain described here comes from a study of blood T cell repertoires in COVID-19. Study-level background: Acute and convalescent COVID-19 specimens originated in the United States, Italy and Spain. T cells, B-cell-depleted T cells, or PBMCs provided the cDNA or gDNA that served as material.

One Seattle source followed patients from active infection through their disease course. Authors' methods: The assay estimated nucleated cells by amplifying reference gene primers. TCRdb's copy holds only in-frame clones and misses some; the assay was immunoSEQ multiplex PCR. V and J calls and clone size are copied from that table; D and trimming were computed from the DNA. The sample consists of roughly 130,000 clones, 70% to 80% of them appearing once. Trimming took 4 bases from V and 4 from J; bases not matched to a gene: 4. The CDR3 is made up of 14 amino acids. Looked up from germline, CDR1 is KGHDR and CDR2 is SFDVKD.

The sequence came from a woman between 65 and 79 years old with COVID-19, enrolled during active disease. The sequenced sample was peripheral blood. This chain uses TRBV24-1 with TRBJ2-5; 8 bases align to TRBD1. CDR3 sequence: CATSDADRAETQYF. The DNA for the CDR3 is TGTGCCACCAGTGACGCGGACAGGGCAGAGACCCAGTACTTC.